A selection of T cell receptor beta chains follows, all from one sample in a study of control samples from healthy donors and cancer patients. Some clones are missing from TCRdb's copy, which holds only in-frame ones; the method was immunoSEQ multiplex PCR. The table records tens of thousands of clones, roughly 88% of them present only once. Sequencing was carried out using blood. These receptors all stem from a woman in her forties or fifties in good health. Each CDR3 is given without its conserved first and last residue. The order of the fields is clone size, V gene, J gene, CDR3 protein. Clone size is not always given. Where it is, it says once, few, many or a class for expanded clones.

NA	TRBV6-6	TRBJ1-6	ASSQTSTGFT
NA	TRBV30	TRBJ1-1	AWSYGIGAEAF
NA	TRBV6-5	TRBJ1-5	ASRPGGGGAQH
NA	TRBV9	TRBJ1-2	ASSRGQGLGYGYT
NA	TRBV19	TRBJ2-1	ASSLSRPIQGNEQF
NA	TRBV9	TRBJ1-1	ASSVASGFTEAF
NA	TRBV5-1	TRBJ2-1	ASSTRSYNEQF
NA	TRBV20-1	TRBJ2-1	SVSPYNEQF
NA	TRBV29-1	TRBJ2-2	SAENTGELF
NA	TRBV6-5	TRBJ1-6	ASTHDRAENSPLH
NA	TRBV15	TRBJ2-3	ATSRDNVGIDTQY
NA	TRBV21-1	TRBJ1-5	ASSSRCGDQPQH
NA	TRBV2	TRBJ1-4	AGGTEGEKLF
once	TRBV4-1	TRBJ1-2	ASSQDLRGGYT
NA	TRBV5-4	TRBJ1-2	ASSLNSDYYGYT